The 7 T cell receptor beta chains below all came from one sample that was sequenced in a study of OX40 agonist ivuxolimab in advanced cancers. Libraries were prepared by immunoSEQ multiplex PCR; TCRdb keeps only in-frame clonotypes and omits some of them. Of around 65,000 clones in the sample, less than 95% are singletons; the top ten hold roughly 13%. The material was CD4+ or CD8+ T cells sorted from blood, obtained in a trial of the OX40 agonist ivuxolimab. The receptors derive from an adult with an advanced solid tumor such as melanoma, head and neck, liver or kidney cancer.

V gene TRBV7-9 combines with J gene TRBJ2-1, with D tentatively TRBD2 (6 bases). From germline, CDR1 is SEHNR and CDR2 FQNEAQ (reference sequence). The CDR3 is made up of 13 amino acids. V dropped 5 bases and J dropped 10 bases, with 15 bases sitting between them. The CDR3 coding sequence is TGTGCCAGCAGCGCCCGGGACTCAAGGGAGCAGTTCTTC. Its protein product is CASSARDSREQFF.

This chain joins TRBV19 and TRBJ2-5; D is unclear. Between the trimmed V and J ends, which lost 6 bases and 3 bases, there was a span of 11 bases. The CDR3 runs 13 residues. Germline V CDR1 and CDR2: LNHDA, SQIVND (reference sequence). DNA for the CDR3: TGTGCCAGTAGCTGGGCCAACAAAGAGACCCAGTACTTC. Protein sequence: CASSWANKETQYF.

CDR3 sequence (DNA): TGTGCCAGCAGCCCATCTCCGGCGGAGTACAATGAGCAGTTCTTC. This translates into CASSPSPAEYNEQFF. J is TRBJ2-1 and V is TRBV7-3; D gene ambiguous. Germline lookup yields CDR1 SGHTA and CDR2 FQGTGA. With 5 bases removed from V and 4 bases from J, the gap between germline ends came to 15 bases. There are 15 residues in the CDR3.

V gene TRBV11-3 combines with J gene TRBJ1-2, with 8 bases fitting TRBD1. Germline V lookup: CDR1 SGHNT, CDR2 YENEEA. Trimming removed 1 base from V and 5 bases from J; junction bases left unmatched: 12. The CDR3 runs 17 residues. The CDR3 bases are TGTGCCAGCAGCTTAGCGGCAGGGGGCGAGTGGGAATATGGCTACACCTTC. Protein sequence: CASSLAAGGEWEYGYTF. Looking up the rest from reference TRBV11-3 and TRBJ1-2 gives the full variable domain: EAGVVQSPRYKIIEKKQPVAFWCNPISGHNTLYWYLQNLGQGPELLIRYENEEAVDDSQLPKDRFSAERLKGVDSTLKIQPAELGDSAVYLCASSLAAGGEWEYGYTFGSGTRLTVV.

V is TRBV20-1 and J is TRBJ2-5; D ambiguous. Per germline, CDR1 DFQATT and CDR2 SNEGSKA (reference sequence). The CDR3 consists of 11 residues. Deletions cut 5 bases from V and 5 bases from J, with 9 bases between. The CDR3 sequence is CSAPTGETQYF. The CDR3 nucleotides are TGCAGTGCTCCAACGGGTGAGACCCAGTACTTC.

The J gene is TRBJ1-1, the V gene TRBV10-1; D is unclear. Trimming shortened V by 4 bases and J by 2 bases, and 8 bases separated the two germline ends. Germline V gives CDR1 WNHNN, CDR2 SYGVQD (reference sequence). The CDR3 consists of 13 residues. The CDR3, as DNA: TGCGCCAGCAGTGGCCGCGAAAACACTGAAGCTTTCTTT. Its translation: CASSGRENTEAFF.

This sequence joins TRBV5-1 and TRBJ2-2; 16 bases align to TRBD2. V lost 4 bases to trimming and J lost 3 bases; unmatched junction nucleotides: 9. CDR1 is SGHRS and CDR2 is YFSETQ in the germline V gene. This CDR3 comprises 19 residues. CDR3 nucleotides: TGCGCCAGCAGCCTCGGGACTAGCGGGAGGGCCTGGGACACCGGGGAGCTGTTTTTT. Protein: CASSLGTSGRAWDTGELFF.